Included here is one T cell receptor beta chain sequence, with context. Clones were read by immunoSEQ multiplex PCR, and TCRdb kept only the in-frame ones, dropping some. The sample consists of under 300,000 clones, about 83% of them appearing once. Per the germline V gene, CDR1 is MDHEN and CDR2 is SYDVKM. Trimming removed 1 base from V and 6 bases from J; junction bases left unmatched: 7. The CDR3 length is 16 residues. The data derive from a study of blood T cell repertoires in COVID-19. Whole-study context: Donors in the United States, Italy and Spain gave samples during acute or convalescent COVID-19.

The rearrangement links TRBV28 to TRBJ2-1; 9 bases are a match to TRBD1. The TCR comes from a middle-aged woman who had recovered from COVID-19. The sample consisted of peripheral blood. CDR3 protein: CASSLSGQGRRNEQFF. The CDR3 nucleotides read TGTGCCAGCAGTTTATCGGGACAGGGTCGGCGCAATGAGCAGTTCTTC.